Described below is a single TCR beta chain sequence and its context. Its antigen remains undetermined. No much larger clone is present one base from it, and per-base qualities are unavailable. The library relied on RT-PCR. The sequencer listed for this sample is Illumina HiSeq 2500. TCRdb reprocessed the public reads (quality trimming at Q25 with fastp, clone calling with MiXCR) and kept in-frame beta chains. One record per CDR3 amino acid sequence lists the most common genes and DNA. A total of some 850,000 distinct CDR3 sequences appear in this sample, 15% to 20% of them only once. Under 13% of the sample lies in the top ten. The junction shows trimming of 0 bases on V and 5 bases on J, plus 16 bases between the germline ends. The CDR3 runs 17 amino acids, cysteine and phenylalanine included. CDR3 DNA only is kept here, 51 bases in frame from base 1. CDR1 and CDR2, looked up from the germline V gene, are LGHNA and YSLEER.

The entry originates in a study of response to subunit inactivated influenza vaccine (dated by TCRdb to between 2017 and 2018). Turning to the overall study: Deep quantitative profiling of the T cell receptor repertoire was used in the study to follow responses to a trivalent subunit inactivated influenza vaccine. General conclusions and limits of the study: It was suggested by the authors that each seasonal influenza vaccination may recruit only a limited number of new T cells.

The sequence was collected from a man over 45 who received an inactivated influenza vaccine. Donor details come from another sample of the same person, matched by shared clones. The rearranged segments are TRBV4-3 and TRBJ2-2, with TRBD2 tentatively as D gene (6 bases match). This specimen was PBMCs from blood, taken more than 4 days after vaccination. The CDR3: CASSQEVPGVVTGELFF. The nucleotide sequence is TGCGCCAGCAGCCAAGAGGTACCGGGAGTGGTGACCGGGGAGCTGTTTTTT.